This T cell receptor (beta chain) was sequenced for a study of siplizumab effects on memory and regulatory T cells. Overall study results and limits: The diversity of naive T cells seemed greater than that of memory cells, and their alloresponse contribution seemed major. Treg-derived clones made up an average of about 73% of mappable alloreactive CD4+ clones with siplizumab and 25% to 30% in controls.

A word on this clone: What it binds is not known.

With 5 bases clipped from V and 1 base from J, the junction kept 8 bases outside the gene matches. Germline CDR1 MNHEY, CDR2 SMNVEV (reference sequence). The CDR3 has 15 residues. Only in-frame clones appear in the TCRdb table, and some are missing; sequencing was by immunoSEQ multiplex PCR. This sample carries about 120,000 clones, 80% to 95% of them seen once, and the ten largest clones take 1% to 1.5%. The sequence came from a human donor in good health. The sequenced sample was CD4+ T cells sorted from blood. The chain uses TRBV27 and TRBJ2-7; 7 bases map to TRBD1. The CDR3 protein is CASSPGPGGSYEQYF. The CDR3 DNA is TGTGCCAGCAGTCCCGGGCCAGGGGGATCCTACGAGCAGTACTTC.